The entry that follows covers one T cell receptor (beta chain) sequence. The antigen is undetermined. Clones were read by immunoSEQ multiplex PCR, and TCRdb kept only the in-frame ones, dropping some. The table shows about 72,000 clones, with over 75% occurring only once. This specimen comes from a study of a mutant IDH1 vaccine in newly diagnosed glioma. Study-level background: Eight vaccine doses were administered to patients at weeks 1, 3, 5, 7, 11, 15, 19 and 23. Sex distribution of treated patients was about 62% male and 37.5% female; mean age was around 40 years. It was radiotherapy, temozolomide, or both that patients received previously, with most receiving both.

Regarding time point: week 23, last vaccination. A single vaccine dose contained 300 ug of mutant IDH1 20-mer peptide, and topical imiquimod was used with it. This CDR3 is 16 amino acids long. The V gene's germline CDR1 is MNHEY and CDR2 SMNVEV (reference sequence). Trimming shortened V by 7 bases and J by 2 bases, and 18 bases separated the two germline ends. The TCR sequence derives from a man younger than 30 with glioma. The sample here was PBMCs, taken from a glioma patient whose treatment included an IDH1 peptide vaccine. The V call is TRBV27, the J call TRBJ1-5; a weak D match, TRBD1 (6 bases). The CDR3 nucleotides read TGTGCCAGCAATGCGGGGGCTTTAAGAGGCAATCAGCCCCAGCATTTT. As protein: CASNAGALRGNQPQHF.